This T cell receptor beta chain was retrieved from a study of blood T cells in healthy people across ages. General study results and limits: Higher diversity and more naive CD4+ cells were features of long-lived donors, compared to aged donors.

Each sample yielded at least 6 million isolated PBMCs. Extraction yielded at least 6 micrograms of total RNA per sample. CDR1 and CDR2 from the germline V gene are MDHEN and SYDVKM. Trimming shortened V by 0 bases and J by 0 bases, and 15 bases separated the two germline ends. This CDR3 comprises 18 residues. A note on this clonotype: The antigen remains unidentified.

Sample-barcoded 5' priming and a J-beta primer mix drove a second PCR of roughly 6 to 12 cycles. In TCRdb, the 5' RACE reads were re-called with MiXCR into one record per CDR3 protein. The repertoire has around 1,800,000 distinct CDR3 sequences, roughly 43% of them found once; the top ten carry 23%. What was sequenced was blood. The chain uses TRBV28 and TRBJ2-4, with D perhaps matching TRBD2 (6 bases). The receptor was derived from a human donor in good health. CDR3 nucleotides: TGTGCCAGCAGTTTATGGCCGGGGAGGAAGCTAGCCAAAAACATTCAGTACTTC. This sequence encodes CASSLWPGRKLAKNIQYF.